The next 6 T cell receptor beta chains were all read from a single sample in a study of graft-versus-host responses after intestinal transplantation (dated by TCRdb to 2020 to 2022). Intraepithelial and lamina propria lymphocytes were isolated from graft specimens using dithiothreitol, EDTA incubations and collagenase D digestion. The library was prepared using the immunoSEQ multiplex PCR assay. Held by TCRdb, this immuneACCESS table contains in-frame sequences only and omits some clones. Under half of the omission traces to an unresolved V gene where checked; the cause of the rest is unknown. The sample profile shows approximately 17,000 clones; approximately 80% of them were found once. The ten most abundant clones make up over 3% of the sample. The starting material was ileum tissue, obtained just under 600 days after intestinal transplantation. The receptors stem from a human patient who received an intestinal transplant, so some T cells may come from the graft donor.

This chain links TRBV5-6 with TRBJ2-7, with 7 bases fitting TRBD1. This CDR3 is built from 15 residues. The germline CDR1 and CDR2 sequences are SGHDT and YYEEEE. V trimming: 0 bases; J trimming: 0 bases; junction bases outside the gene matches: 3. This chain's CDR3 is CASSLVGGPSYEQYF. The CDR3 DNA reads TGTGCCAGCAGCTTGGTAGGGGGCCCCTCCTACGAGCAGTACTTC. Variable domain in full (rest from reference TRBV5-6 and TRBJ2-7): DAGVTQSPTHLIKTRGQQVTLRCSPKSGHDTVSWYQQALGQGPQFIFQYYEEEERQRGNFPDRFSGHQFPNYSSELNVNALLLGDSALYLCASSLVGGPSYEQYFGPGTRLTVT.

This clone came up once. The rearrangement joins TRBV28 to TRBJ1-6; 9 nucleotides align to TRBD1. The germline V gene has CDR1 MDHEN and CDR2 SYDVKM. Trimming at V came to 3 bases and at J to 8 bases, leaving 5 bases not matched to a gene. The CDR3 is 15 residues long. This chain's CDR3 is CASSFGQGLDSPLHF. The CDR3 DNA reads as TGTGCCAGCAGTTTTGGACAGGGGTTAGATTCACCCCTCCACTTT.

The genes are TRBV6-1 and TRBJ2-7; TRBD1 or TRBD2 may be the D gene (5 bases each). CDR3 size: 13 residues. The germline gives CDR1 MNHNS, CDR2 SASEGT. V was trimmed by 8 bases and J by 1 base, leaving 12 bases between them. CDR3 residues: CASSGTVSYEQYF. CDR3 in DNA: TGTGCCAGCTCCGGGACGGTGTCCTACGAGCAGTACTTC.

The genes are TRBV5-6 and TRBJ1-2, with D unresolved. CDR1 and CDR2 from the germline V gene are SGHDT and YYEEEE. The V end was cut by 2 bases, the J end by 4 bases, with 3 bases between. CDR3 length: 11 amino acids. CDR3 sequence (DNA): TGTGCCAGCAGCTTTTCCTATGGCTACACCTTC. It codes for CASSFSYGYTF.

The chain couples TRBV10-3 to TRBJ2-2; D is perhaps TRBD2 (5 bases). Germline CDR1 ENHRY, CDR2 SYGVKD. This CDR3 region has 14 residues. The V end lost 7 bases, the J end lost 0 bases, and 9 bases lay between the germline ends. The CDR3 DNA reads TGTGCCATCAAGGCGGAGGCGAACACCGGGGAGCTGTTTTTT. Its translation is CAIKAEANTGELFF.

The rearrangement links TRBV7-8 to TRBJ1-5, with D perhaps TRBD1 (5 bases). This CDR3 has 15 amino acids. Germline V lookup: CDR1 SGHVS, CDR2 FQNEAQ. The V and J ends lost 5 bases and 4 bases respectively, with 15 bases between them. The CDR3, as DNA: TGTGCCAGCAGCATGTCAGGGTTACGGAATCAGCCCCAGCATTTT. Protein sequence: CASSMSGLRNQPQHF. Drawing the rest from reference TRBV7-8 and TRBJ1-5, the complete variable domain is GAGVSQSPRYKVAKRGQDVALRCDPISGHVSLFWYQQALGQGPEFLTYFQNEAQLDKSGLPSDRFFAERPEGSVSTLKIQRTQQEDSAVYLCASSMSGLRNQPQHFGDGTRLSIL.